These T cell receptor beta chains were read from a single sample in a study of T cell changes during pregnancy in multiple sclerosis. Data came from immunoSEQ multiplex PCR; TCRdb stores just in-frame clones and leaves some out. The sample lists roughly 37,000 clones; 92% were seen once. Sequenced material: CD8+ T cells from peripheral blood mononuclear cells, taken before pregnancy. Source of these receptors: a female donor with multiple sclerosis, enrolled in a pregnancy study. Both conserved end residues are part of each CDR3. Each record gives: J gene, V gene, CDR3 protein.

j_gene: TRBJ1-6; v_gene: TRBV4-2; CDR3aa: CASSQDRGGGSPLHF
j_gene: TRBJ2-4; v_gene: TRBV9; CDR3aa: CASSGTGAKNIQYF
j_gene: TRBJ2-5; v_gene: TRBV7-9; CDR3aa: CASSTRTGFEETQYF
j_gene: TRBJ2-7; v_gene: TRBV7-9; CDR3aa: CASSEEGQGRNEQYF
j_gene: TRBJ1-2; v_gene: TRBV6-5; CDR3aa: CASTAGVYGYTF
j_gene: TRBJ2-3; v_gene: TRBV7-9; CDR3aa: CASSFRDRYTDTQYF
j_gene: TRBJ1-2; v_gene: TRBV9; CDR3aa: CASSRESGYGYTF
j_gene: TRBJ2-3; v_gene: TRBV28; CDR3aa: CASSTAGGSTDTQYF
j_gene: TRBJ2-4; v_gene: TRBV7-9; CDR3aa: CASSPPQGSKNIQYF
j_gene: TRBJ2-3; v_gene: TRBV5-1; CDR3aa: CASSLVLAGDSTDTQYF
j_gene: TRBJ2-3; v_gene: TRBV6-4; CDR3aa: CASSDSASWGTDTQYF
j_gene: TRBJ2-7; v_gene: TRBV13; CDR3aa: CASSSSGSTYEQYF
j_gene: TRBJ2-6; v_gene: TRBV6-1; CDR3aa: CASSVQGGTGANVLTF
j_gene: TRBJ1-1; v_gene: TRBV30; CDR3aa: CAWRRGHEAFF
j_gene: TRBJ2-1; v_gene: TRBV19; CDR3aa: CASSIDYGQGAYNEQFF
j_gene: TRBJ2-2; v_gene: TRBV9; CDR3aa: CASSVERGNTGELFF
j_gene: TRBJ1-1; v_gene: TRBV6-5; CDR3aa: CASSYALLGGTEAFF
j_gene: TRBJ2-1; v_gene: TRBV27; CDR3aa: CASSRGSSSYNEQFF
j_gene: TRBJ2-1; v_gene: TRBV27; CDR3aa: CASMARGLAHTYNEQFF
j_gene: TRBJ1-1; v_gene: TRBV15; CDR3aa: CATSRDRGHGEAFF
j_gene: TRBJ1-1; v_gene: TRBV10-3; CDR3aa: CAIGVAGNTEAFF
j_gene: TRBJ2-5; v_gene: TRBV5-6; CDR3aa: CASSFPGGGGETQYF
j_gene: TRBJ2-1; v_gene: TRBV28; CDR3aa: CASSFIQGAYNEQFF
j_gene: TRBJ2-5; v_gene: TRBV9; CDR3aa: CASSVEDRKETQYF
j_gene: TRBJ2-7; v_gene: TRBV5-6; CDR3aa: CASSLAPGQGVYEQYF
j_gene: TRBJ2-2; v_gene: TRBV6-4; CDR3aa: CASLLTGTSGNTGELFF
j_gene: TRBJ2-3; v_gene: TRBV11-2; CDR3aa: CASSFASGGRKSDTQYF
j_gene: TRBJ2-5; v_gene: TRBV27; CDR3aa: CASGFQGTETQYF
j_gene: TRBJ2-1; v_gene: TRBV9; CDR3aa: CASSVDGLVSNEQFF
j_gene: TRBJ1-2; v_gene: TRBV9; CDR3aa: CASTLGTLGYGYTF
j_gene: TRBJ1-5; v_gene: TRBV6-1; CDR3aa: CASSVDRPNSNQPQHF
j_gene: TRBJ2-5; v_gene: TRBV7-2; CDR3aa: CASSLNSGGETQYF
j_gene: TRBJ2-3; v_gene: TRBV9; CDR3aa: CASSRGLAGSQDTQYF
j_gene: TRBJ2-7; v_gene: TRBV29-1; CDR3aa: CSVGGRPDEQYF
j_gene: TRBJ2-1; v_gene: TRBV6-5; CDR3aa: CASSLGQNNEQFF
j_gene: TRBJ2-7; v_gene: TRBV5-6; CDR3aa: CASNDRSFSYEQYF
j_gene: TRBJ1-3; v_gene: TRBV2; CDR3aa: CASSEIFSGNTIYF
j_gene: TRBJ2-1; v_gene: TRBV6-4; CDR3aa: CASSDRTGPANEQFF
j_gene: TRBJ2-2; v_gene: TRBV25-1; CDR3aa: CASSEPSETNTGELFF
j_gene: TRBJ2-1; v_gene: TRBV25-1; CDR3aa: CASNRATREEQFF
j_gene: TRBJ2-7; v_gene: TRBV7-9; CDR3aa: CASSLAPTSGGLYEQYF
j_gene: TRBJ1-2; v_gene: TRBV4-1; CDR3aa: CASSPRVGDGYTF
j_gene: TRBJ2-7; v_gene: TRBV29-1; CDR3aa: CSVNSGAYEQYF
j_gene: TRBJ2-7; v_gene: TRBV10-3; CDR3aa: CAIQDRSSYEQYF
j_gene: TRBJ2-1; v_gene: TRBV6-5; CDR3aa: CASSSQPDNEQFF
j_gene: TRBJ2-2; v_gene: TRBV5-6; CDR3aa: CASSLAGGTGELFF
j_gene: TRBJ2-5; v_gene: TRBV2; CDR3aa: CASSTRTGTDF
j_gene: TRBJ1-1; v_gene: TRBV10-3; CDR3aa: CAISSNTEAFF
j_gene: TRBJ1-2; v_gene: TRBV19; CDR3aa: CASSLSPGPGGYGYTF
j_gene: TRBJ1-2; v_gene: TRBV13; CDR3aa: CASSLNRDYGYTF
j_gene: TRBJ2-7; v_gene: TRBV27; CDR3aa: CASTYQSGLAYEQYF
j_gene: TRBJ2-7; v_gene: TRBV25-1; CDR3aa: CASSDQVDEQYF
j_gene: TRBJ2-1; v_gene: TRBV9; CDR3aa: CASSVEDSSYNEQFF